One sample yielded the 15 T cell receptor beta chains listed below, sequenced in a study of CD8 T cells in Susac syndrome. Reverse transcription of 0.5 to 1 ug RNA was carried out with random hexamers. One entry per CDR3 protein results from TCRdb running MiXCR on the immunoSEQ multiplex PCR reads. This sample has 150,000 to 200,000 distinct CDR3 sequences; approximately 94% occur once, and the top ten carry 0.09% to 0.1%. Sequencing used CD4+ T cells from PBMCs. Every receptor here comes from a human donor with multiple sclerosis.

V and J are TRBV25-1 and TRBJ2-1; D gene ambiguous. The CDR3 consists of 12 residues. V was clipped by 2 bases and J by 10 bases, with 9 bases between them. Germline V gene lookup returns CDR1 MGHDK and CDR2 SYGVNS. This CDR3 reads CASSELGREQFF. CDR3 sequence (DNA): TGTGCCAGCAGTGAACTGGGAAGGGAGCAGTTCTTC.

V is TRBV9 and J is TRBJ2-2, with 7 bases lining up with TRBD2. V lost 0 bases to trimming and J lost 5 bases; unmatched junction nucleotides: 7. Germline V lookup: CDR1 SGDLS, CDR2 YYNGEE. The CDR3 totals 16 residues. The CDR3 DNA reads TGTGCCAGCAGCGTAGTTTTCCAGGGAGGGACCGGGGAGCTGTTTTTT. It specifies CASSVVFQGGTGELFF.

V and J are TRBV7-2 and TRBJ2-2, with no clear D. The ends were cut back, 0 bases at V and 6 bases at J, with 8 bases in the middle. The V gene's germline CDR1 is SGHTA and CDR2 FQGNSA. This CDR3 spans 14 amino acids. The CDR3 DNA reads as TGTGCCAGCAGCTTAGCGCAAGTACCCGGGGAGCTGTTTTTT. It translates to CASSLAQVPGELFF.

The chain combines TRBV21-1 with TRBJ1-2; the table names TRBD1, a call not compared with the DNA. TRBV21-1 is deemed a pseudogene. The CDR3 length is 12 residues. Here the CDR3 DNA reads TGTGCCAGCAGCCCCTGGGGGAATGGCTACACCTTC. This codes for CASSPWGNGYTF.

The J gene is TRBJ2-3, the V gene TRBV23-1, with 10 nucleotides matching TRBD1. TRBV23-1 is labeled an ORF, and its function is uncertain. The CDR3 has 16 residues. V trimming: 6 bases; J trimming: 4 bases; junction bases outside the gene matches: 10. Here the CDR3 DNA reads TGCGCCAGCAGGCGAACCGGGACAGGGGTTCCAGATACGCAGTATTTT. It translates to CASRRTGTGVPDTQYF.

The rearrangement links TRBV5-1 to TRBJ2-1; 12 positions match TRBD2. J was trimmed by 10 bases and V by 0 bases; bases with no gene match: 5. This CDR3 contains 15 residues. Germline loops: CDR1 SGHRS, CDR2 YFSETQ. CDR3 nucleotides: TGCGCCAGCAGCTTGGGACTAGCGGGAGTTCGCGAGCAGTTCTTC. Amino acid sequence: CASSLGLAGVREQFF.

The chain links TRBV20-1 to TRBJ1-1, with 9 bases that match TRBD1. Trimming cost V 4 bases and J 6 bases; bases outside gene matches: 9. The CDR3 runs to 14 residues. Germline V gene lookup returns CDR1 DFQATT and CDR2 SNEGSKA (reference sequence). Here the CDR3 reads CSAILRTGVAEAFF. CDR3 sequence (DNA): TGCAGTGCTATACTTAGGACAGGGGTAGCTGAAGCTTTCTTT.

The V and J genes are TRBV29-1 and TRBJ2-7; TRBD2 agrees at 12 bases. With V trimmed by 4 bases and J by 2 bases, 6 bases remained unmatched. Germline V gene data show CDR1 as SQVTM and CDR2 as ANQGSEA. This CDR3 is 15 amino acids long. The CDR3 loop is CSVALLAGGPYEQYF. The CDR3, as DNA: TGCAGCGTTGCTTTACTAGCGGGAGGCCCCTACGAGCAGTACTTC.

The J gene is TRBJ2-1, the V gene TRBV14; D assignment may be TRBD1 or TRBD2 (5 bases each). The ends were cut back, 9 bases at V and 4 bases at J, with 10 bases in the middle. Germline CDR1 SGHDN, CDR2 FVKESK. The CDR3 is 12 residues long. CDR3 region: CARRGRYNEQFF. CDR3 DNA: TGTGCCAGACGGGGCCGGTACAATGAGCAGTTCTTC.

For the CDR3, the DNA is TGTGCCAGCATCTCTGGGAAGGGCAGGACTGAAGCTTTCTTT. Translated: CASISGKGRTEAFF. This chain links TRBV7-9 with TRBJ1-1; unclear D gene. CDR1 and CDR2 from the germline V gene are SEHNR and FQNEAQ (reference sequence). This CDR3 is 14 amino acids long. Trimming pared 7 bases from V and 5 bases from J, leaving 17 bases between.

CDR3 loop: CAWSPQPVQATYEQYF. The CDR3 nucleotides read TGTGCCTGGAGTCCACAACCGGTTCAGGCCACCTACGAGCAGTACTTC. The chain joins TRBV30 to TRBJ2-7; D gene uncertain. The V end was cut by 2 bases, the J end by 2 bases, with 19 bases between. This CDR3 spans 16 amino acids. Germline CDR1 reads GTSNPN; CDR2 reads SVGIG (reference sequence).

V gene TRBV7-2 combines with J gene TRBJ2-1, with D uncertain. The germline V gene encodes CDR1 SGHTA and CDR2 FQGNSA. This CDR3 region has 13 residues. Between the trimmed V and J ends, which lost 3 bases and 10 bases, there was a span of 13 bases. This CDR3 is CASSFNQIGEQFF. The CDR3 DNA is TGTGCCAGCAGCTTTAATCAGATCGGCGAGCAGTTCTTC.

The chain couples TRBV4-3 to TRBJ2-7; D possibly corresponds to TRBD2 (5 bases). The CDR3 is made up of 15 amino acids. The V end was cut by 4 bases, the J end by 3 bases, with 16 bases between. The germline V gene encodes CDR1 LGHNA and CDR2 YSLEER. In nucleotides, the CDR3 is TGCGCCAGCAGCCCCCGGGGTGGCGGTATCTACGAGCAGTACTTC. Amino acid sequence: CASSPRGGGIYEQYF.

This chain uses TRBV6-5 with TRBJ2-7, with TRBD1 matching 9 bases. V shed 8 bases and J 6 bases; nucleotides not matched to a gene: 11. CDR3 length: 14 amino acids. CDR1 is MNHEY and CDR2 is SVGAGI in the germline V gene. The CDR3 region has the DNA TGTGCCAGCGGGAGGCGGGACAGGGTTGCCGAGCAGTACTTC. It codes for CASGRRDRVAEQYF.

This clonotype was counted once. The chain couples TRBV3-1 to TRBJ2-7; D may be TRBD2 (6 bases). CDR1 and CDR2 (germline): LGHDT, YNNKEL (reference sequence). V was pared by 4 bases and J by 0 bases, with 16 bases between. This CDR3 region has 16 residues. CDR3 coding DNA: TGTGCCAGCAGCCCAAAAGCGGGCTCGAGCTCCTACGAGCAGTACTTC. Encoded protein: CASSPKAGSSSYEQYF.